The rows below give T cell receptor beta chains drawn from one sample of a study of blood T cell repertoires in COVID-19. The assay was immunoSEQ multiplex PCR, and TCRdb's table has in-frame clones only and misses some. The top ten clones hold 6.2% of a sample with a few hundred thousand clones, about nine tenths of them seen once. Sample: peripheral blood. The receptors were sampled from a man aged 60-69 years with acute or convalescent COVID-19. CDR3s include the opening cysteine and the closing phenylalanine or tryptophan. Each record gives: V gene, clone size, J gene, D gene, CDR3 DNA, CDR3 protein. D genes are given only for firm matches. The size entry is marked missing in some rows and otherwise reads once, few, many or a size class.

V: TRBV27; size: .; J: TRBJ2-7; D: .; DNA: TGTGCCAGCAGTTTAATAGGAGGAGAGCAGTACTTC; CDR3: CASSLIGGEQYF
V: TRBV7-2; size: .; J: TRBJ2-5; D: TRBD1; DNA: TGTGCCAGCAGCGCCCGACAGGGGGATTACCAAGAGACCCAGTACTTC; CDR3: CASSARQGDYQETQYF
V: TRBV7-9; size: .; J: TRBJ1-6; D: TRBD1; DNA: TGTGCCAGCAGCCGCTCCGCCGGACAGGGTAATTCACCCCTCCACTTT; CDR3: CASSRSAGQGNSPLHF
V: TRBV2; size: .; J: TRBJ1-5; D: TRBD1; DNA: TGTGCCAGCAGTGTGGAGACAGGGGGCGGTCAGCCCCAGCATTTT; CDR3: CASSVETGGGQPQHF
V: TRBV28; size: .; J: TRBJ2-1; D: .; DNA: TGTGCCAGCACTCAGTGGAGCTCCTACAATGAGCAGTTCTTC; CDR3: CASTQWSSYNEQFF
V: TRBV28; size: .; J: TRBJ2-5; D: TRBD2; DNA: TGTGCCATCGACGGGGGGGGCATAGGGACCCAGTACTTC; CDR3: CAIDGGGIGTQYF
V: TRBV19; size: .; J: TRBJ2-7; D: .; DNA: TGTGCCAGTAGGGGGACTTTAAGCTCCTATGAGCAGTACTTC; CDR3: CASRGTLSSYEQYF
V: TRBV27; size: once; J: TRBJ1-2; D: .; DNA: TGTGCCAGCAGTTTTAACCGGTTCTATGGCTACACCTTC; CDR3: CASSFNRFYGYTF
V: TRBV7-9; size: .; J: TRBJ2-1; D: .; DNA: TGTGCCAGCAGCTCCGTTTATGATGAGCAGTTCTTC; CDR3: CASSSVYDEQFF
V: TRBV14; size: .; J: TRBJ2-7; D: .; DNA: TGTGCCAGCAGCCAAGAAGCCTACAGGGATAGTCACGAGCAGTACTTC; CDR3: CASSQEAYRDSHEQYF
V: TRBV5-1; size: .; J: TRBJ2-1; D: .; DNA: TGCGCCAGCAGCTTGGTGCTCGCAGCGGGCGAGCAGTTCTTC; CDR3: CASSLVLAAGEQFF
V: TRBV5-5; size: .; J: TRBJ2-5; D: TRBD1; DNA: TGTGCCAGCAGCTTGGGTACAGGGGTAGAGACCCAGTACTTC; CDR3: CASSLGTGVETQYF
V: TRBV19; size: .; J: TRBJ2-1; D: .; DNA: TGTGCCAGTAGTACTGGTTCGGCGGGTAGCTCCTACAATGAGCAGTTCTTC; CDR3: CASSTGSAGSSYNEQFF
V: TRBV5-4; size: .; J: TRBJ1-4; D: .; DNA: TGTGCCAGCAGCTTGGCGGTACAGGGAACTAATGAAAAACTGTTTTTT; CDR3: CASSLAVQGTNEKLFF